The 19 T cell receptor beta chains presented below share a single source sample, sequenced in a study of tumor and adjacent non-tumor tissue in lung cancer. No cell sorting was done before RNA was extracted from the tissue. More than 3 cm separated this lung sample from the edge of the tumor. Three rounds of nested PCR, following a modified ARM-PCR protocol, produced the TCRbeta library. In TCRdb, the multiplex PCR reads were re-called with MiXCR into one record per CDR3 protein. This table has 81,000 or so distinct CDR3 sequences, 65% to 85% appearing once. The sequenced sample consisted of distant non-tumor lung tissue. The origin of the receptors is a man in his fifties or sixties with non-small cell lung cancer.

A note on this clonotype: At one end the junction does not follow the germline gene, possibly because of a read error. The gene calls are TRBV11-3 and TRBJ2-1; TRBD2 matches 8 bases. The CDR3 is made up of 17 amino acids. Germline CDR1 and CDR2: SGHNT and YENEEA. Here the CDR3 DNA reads TGTGCCAGCAGATTAGATCGACCAGCGGGAGTAGGTAATGAGCGGTTCTTC. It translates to CASRLDRPAGVGNERFF.

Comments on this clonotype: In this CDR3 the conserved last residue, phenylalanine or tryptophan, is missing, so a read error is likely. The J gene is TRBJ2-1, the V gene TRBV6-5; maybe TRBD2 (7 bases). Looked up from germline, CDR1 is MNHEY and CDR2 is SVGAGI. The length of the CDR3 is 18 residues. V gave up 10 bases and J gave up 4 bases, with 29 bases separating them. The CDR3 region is CAISYGGSGGSNYNEQFS. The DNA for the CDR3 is TGTGCCATTAGTTACGGGGGTTCGGGGGGCTCTAATTACAATGAGCAGTTCTCC.

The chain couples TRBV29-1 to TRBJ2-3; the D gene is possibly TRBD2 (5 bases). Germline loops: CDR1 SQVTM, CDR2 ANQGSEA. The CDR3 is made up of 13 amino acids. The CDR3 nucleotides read TGCAACGGGTTAGGACTCTACACAGATACGCAGTATTTT. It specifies CNGLGLYTDTQYF.

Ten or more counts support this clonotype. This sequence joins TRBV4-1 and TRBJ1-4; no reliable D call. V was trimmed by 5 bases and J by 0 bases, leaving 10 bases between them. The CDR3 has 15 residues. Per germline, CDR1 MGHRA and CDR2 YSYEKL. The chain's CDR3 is CASSTYLATNEKLFF. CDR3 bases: TGCGCCAGCAGCACCTACCTAGCAACTAATGAAAAACTGTTTTTT.

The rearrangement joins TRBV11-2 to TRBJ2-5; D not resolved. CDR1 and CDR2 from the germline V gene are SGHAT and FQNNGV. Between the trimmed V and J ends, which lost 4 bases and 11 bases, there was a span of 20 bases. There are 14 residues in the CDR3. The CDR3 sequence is CASSSGRVQETQYF. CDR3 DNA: TGTGCCAGCAGCTCTGGACGGGTCCAAGAAACTCAGTACTTC.

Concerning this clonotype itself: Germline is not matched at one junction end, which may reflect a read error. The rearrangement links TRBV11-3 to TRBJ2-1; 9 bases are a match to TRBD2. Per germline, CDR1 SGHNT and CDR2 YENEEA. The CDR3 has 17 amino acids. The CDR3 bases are TGTGCCAGCGGCTTAGATCGAGTAGCGGGAGTAGGTAAAGAGCAGTTCTTC. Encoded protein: CASGLDRVAGVGKEQFF.

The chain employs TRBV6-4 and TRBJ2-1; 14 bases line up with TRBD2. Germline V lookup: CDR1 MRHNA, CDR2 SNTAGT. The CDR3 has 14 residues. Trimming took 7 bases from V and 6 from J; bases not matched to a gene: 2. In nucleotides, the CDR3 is TGTGCCAGCAACGGGACTAGCGGGAGCAATGAGCAGTTCTTC. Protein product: CASNGTSGSNEQFF.

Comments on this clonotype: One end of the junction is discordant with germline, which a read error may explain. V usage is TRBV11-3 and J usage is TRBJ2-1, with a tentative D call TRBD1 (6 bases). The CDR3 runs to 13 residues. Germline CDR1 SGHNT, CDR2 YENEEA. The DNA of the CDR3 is TGTGCTAGCAGCCCCTCTAGCAGGGGATCGCGGGTCTTC. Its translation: CASSPSSRGSRVF.

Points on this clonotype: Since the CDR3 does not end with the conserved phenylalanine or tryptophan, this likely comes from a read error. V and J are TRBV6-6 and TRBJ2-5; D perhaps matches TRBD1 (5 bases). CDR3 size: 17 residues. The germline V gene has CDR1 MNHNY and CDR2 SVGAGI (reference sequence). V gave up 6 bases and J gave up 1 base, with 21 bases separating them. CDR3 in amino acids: CASRTAGQTQIQETQYS. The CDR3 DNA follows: TGTGCCAGCAGAACAGCCGGACAAACCCAGATCCAAGAGACCCAGTACTCT.

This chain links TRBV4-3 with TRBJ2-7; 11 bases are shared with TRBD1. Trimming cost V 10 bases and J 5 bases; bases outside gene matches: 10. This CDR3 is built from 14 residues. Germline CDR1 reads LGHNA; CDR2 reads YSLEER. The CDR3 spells CANSQRDRGDEQYF. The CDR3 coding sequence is TGCGCCAATAGCCAACGGGACAGGGGGGACGAGCAGTACTTC.

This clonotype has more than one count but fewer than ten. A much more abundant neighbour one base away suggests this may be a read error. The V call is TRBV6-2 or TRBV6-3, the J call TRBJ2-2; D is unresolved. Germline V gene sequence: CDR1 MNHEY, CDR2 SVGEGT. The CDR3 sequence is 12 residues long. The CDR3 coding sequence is TGTACCAGCAGTTACCCCGCCGGGGAGCTGTTTTTT. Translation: CTSSYPAGELFF.

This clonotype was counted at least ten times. The CDR3 sequence is CASSPPSGGQTDTQYF. The DNA for the CDR3 is TGTGCCAGCAGCCCTCCTAGCGGGGGCCAAACAGATACGCAGTATTTT. The rearrangement links TRBV4-2 to TRBJ2-3; the match to TRBD2 covers 10 bases. From germline, CDR1 is LGHNA and CDR2 YNFKEQ. V lost 4 bases and J lost 3; bases outside the gene matches: 7. This CDR3 spans 16 amino acids.

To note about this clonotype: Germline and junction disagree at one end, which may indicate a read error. Here the CDR3 reads CASSSTVEETHYF. The CDR3 region has the DNA TGTGCTAGTAGCTCTACAGTGGAAGAGACCCACTACTTC. The chain couples TRBV11-2 to TRBJ2-5; D not certain. In germline, CDR1 is SGHAT, CDR2 FQNNGV. CDR3 size: 13 residues.

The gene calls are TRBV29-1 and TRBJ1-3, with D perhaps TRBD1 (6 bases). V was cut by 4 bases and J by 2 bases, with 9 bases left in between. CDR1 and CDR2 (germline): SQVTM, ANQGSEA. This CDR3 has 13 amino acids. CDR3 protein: CSVAGGPGNTIYF. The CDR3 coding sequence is TGCAGCGTTGCTGGGGGCCCTGGAAACACCATATATTTT. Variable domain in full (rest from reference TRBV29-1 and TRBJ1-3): SAVISQKPSRDICQRGTSLTIQCQVDSQVTMMFWYRQQPGQSLTLIATANQGSEATYESGFVIDKFPISRPNLTFSTLTVSNMSPEDSSIYLCSVAGGPGNTIYFGEGSWLTVV.

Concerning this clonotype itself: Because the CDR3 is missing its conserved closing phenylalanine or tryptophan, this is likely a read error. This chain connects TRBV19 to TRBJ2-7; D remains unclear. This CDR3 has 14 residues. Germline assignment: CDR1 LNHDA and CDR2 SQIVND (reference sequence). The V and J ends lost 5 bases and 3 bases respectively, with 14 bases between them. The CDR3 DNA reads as TGTGCCAGTAGTCGATCGACAACCAACTACGAGCAGTACCTC. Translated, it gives CASSRSTTNYEQYL.

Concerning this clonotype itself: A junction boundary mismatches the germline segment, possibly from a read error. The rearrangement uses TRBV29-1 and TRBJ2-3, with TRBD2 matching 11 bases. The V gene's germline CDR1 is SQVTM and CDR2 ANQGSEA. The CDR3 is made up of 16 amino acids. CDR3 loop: CSTIRIAGGSIDTQYF. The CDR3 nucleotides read TGCAGCACCATAAGAATAGCGGGAGGGAGCATAGATACGCAGTATTTT.

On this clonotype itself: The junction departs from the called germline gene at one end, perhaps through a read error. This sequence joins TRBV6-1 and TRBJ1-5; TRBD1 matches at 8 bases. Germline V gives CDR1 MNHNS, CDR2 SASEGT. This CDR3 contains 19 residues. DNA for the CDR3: TGTGTCAGCAGCGCCTTCGGGCCCGACAGGGGTGGGTTCGGTCAGTCCCAGCATTTT. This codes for CVSSAFGPDRGGFGQSQHF.

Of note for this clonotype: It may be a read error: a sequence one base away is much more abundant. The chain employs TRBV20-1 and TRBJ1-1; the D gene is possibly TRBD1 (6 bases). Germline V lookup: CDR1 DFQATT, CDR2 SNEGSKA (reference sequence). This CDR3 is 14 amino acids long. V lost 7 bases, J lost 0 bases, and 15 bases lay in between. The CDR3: CSVIGNRVNTEAFF. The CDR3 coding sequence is TGCAGTGTCATTGGGAACAGGGTGAACACTGAAGCTTTCTTT.

DNA for the CDR3: TGTGCCAGCAGCGAATCTTATGGTGGGGGGGCCTACAATGAGCAGTTCTTC. Its translation: CASSESYGGGAYNEQFF. The gene calls are TRBV11-1 and TRBJ2-1, with TRBD2 matching 7 bases. Germline trimming cut 5 bases from V and 2 bases from J; bases unmatched to any gene: 12. The germline gives CDR1 SGHAT, CDR2 FQDESV (reference sequence). This CDR3 is 17 amino acids long.